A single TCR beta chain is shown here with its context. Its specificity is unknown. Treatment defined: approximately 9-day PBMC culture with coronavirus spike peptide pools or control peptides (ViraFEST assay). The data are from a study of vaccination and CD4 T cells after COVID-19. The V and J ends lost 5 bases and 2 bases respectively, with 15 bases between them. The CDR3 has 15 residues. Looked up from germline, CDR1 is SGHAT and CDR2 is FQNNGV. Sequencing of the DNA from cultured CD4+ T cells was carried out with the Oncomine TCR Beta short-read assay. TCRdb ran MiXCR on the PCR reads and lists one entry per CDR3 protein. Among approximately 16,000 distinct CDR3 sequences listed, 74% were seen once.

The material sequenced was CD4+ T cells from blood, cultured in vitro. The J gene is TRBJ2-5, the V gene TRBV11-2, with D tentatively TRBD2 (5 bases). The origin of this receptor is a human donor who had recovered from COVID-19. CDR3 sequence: CASSEGWRRQETQYF. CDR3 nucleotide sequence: TGTGCCAGCAGCGAAGGCTGGAGGAGGCAAGAGACCCAGTACTTC.